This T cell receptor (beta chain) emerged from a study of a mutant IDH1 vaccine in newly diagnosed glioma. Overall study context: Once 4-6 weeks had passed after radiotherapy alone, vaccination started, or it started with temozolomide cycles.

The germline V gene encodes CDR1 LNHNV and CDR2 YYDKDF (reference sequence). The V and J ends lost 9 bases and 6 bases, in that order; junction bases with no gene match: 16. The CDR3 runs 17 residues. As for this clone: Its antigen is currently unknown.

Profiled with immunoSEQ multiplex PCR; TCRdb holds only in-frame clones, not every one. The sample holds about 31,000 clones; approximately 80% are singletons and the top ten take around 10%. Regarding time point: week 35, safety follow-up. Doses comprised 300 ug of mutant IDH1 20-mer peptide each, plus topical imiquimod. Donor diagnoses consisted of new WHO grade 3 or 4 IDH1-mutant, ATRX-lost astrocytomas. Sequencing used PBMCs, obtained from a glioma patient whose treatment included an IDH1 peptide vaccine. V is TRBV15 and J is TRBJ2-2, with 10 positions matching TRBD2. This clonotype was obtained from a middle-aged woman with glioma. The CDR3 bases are TGTGCCACTCAGCGGTTCGGAGAGCGGGGGGGGTCCGGGGAGCTGTTTTTT. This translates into CATQRFGERGGSGELFF.